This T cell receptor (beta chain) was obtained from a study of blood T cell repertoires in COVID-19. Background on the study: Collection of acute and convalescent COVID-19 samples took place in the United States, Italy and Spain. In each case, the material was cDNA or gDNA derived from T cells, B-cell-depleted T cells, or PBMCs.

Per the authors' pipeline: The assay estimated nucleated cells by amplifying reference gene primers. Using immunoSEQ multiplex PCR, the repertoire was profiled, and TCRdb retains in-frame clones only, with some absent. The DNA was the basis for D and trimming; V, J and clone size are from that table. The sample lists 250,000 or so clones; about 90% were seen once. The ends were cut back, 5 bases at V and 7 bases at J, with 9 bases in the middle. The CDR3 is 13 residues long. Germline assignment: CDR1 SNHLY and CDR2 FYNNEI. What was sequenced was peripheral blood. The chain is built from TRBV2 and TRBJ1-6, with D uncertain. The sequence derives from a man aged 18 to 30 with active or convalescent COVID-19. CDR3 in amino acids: CASSSARNSPLHF. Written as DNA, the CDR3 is TGTGCCAGCAGTTCCGCACGGAATTCACCCCTCCACTTT.